The entry that follows covers one T cell receptor (beta chain) sequence. In the original processing: The assay estimated nucleated cells by amplifying reference gene primers. Assay: immunoSEQ multiplex PCR; the TCRdb copy retains only in-frame clones and omits some. That table is the source of V, J and clone size, and D and trimming were worked out from the DNA. This table holds about 300,000 clones, 90% found once. The entry originates in a study of blood T cell repertoires in COVID-19. The source is a woman under 30 with acute COVID-19. Material: PBMCs or T cells enriched from blood (not recorded which).

The CDR3 is CASSKFPQRENNTGELFF. CDR3 coding DNA: TGTGCCAGCAGCAAATTCCCCCAGCGGGAGAATAACACCGGGGAGCTGTTTTTT. The chain has TRBV21-1 and TRBJ2-2; the table's D call, TRBD2, was not checked against the DNA. TRBV21-1 is designated a pseudogene. This CDR3 region has 18 residues.